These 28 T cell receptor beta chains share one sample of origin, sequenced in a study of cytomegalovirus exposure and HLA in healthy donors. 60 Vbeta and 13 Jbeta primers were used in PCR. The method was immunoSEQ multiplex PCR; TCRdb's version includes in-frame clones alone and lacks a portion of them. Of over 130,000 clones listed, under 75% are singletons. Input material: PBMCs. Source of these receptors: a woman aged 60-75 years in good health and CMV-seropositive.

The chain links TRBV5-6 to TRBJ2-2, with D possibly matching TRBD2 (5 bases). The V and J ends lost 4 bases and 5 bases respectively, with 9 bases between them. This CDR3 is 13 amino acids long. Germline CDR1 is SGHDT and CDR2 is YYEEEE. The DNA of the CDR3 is TGTGCCAGCAGCCTTACTAGAACCGGGGAGCTGTTTTTT. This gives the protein CASSLTRTGELFF.

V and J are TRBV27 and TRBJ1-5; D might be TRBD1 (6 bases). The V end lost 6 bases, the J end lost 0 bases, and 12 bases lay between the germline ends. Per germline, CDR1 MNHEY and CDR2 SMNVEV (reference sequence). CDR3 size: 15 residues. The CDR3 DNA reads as TGTGCCAGCAGGCGAGGGGACAATAGCAATCAGCCCCAGCATTTT. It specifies CASRRGDNSNQPQHF.

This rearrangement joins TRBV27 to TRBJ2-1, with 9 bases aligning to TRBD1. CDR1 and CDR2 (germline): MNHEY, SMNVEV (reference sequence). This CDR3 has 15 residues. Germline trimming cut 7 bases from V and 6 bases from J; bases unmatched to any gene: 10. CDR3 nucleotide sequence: TGTGCCAGCACCCCTTGGGGACAGGGCAGCAATGAGCAGTTCTTC. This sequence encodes CASTPWGQGSNEQFF.

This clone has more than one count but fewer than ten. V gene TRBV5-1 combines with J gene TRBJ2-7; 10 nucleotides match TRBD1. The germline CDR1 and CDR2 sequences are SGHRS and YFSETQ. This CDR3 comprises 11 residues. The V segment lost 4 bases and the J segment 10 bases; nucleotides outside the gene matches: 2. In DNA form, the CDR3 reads TGCGCCAGCAGCGGGGACAGGGGCCAGTACTTC. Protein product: CASSGDRGQYF.

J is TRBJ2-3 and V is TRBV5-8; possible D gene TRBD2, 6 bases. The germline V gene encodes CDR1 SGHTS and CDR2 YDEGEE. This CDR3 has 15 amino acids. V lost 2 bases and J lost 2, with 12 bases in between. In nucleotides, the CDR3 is TGTGCCAGCAGCTTCGACGGGAGATCCACAGATACGCAGTATTTT. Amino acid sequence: CASSFDGRSTDTQYF.

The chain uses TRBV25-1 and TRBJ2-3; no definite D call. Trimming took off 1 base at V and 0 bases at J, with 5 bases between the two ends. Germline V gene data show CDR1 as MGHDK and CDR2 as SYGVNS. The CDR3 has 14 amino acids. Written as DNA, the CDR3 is TGTGCCAGCAGTGAATGGCGGAGCACAGATACGCAGTATTTT. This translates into CASSEWRSTDTQYF.

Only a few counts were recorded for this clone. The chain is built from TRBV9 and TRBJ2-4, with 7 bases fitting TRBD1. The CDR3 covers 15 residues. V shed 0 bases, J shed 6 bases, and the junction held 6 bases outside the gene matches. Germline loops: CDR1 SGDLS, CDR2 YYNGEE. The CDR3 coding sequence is TGTGCCAGCAGCGTAGAAGGGACAGCTTTAAACATTCAGTACTTC. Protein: CASSVEGTALNIQYF. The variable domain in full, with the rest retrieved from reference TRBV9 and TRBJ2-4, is DSGVTQTPKHLITATGQRVTLRCSPRSGDLSVYWYQQSLDQGLQFLIQYYNGEERAKGNILERFSAQQFPDLHSELNLSSLELGDSALYFCASSVEGTALNIQYFGAGTRLSVL.

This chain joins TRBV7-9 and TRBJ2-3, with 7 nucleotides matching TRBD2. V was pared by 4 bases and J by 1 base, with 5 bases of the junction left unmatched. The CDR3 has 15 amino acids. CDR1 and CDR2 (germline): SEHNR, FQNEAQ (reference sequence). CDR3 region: CASSSSGTRTDTQYF. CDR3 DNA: TGTGCCAGCAGCTCAAGCGGGACCCGCACAGATACGCAGTATTTT.

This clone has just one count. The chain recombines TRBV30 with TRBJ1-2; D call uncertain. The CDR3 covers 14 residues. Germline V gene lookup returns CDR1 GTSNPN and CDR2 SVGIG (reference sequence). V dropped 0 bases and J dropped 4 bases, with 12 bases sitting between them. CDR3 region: CAWSVFGVVYGYTF. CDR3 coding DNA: TGTGCCTGGAGTGTATTCGGGGTCGTCTATGGCTACACCTTC.

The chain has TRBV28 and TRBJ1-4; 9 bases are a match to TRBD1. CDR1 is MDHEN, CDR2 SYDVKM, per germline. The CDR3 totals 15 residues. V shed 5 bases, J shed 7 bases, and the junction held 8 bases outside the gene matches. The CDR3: CASSASGTGSEKLFF. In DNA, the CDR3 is TGTGCCAGCAGTGCATCCGGGACAGGGAGTGAAAAACTGTTTTTT. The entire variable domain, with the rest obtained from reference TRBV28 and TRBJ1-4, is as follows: DVKVTQSSRYLVKRTGEKVFLECVQDMDHENMFWYRQDPGLGLRLIYFSYDVKMKEKGDIPEGYSVSREKKERFSLILESASTNQTSMYLCASSASGTGSEKLFFGSGTQLSVL.

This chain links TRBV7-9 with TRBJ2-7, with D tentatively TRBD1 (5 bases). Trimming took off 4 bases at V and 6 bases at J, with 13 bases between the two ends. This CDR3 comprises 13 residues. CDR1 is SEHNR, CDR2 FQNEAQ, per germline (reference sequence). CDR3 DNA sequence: TGTGCCAGCAGCTCGTCCCCAGGGTCCGAGCAGTACTTC. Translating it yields CASSSSPGSEQYF.

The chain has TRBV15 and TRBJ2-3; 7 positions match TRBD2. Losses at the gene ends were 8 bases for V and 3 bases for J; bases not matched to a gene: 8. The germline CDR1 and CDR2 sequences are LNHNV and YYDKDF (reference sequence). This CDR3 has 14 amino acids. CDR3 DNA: TGTGCCACCGCACGGCGGGAGTGGACAGATACGCAGTATTTT. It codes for CATARREWTDTQYF.

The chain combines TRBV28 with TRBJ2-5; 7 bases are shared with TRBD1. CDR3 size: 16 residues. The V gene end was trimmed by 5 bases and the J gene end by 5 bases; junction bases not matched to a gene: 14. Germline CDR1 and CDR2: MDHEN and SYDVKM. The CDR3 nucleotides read TGTGCCAGCAGTCCATATGGACCCACAGGGGTGGAGACCCAGTACTTC. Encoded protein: CASSPYGPTGVETQYF.

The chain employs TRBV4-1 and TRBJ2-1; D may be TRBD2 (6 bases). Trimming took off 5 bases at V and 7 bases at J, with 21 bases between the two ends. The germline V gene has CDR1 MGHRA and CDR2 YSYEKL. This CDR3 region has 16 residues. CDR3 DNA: TGCGCCAGCAGCTATATGTCCCTAGCGACCTTGAATGAGCAGTTCTTC. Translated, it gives CASSYMSLATLNEQFF.

The CDR3 DNA reads as TGTGCCAGCAGCTTAGCGCAAAAGGGGGGGAAAAGCAATCAGCCCCAGCATTTT. Its protein product is CASSLAQKGGKSNQPQHF. This rearrangement joins TRBV11-1 to TRBJ1-5; possible D gene TRBD1, 6 bases. Trimming took off 0 bases at V and 1 base at J, with 16 bases between the two ends. The CDR3 runs 18 residues. Germline V CDR1 and CDR2: SGHAT, FQDESV (reference sequence).

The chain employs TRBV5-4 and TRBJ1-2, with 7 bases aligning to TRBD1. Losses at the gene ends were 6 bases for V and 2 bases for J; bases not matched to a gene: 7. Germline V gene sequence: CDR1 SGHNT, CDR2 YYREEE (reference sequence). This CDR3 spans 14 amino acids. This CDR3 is CASTWDRTNYGYTF. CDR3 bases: TGTGCCAGCACCTGGGACAGAACCAACTATGGCTACACCTTC.

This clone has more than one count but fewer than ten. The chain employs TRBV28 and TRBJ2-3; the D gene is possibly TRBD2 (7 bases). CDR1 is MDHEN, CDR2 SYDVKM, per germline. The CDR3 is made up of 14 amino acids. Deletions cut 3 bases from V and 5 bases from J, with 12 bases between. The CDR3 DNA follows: TGTGCCAGCAGTTTGGGAGGGGGAGGAGATACGCAGTATTTT. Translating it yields CASSLGGGGDTQYF.

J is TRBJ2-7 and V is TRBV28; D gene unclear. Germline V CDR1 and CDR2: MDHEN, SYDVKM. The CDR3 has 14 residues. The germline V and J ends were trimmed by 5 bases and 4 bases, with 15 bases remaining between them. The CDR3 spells CASSPHARNYEQYF. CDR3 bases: TGTGCCAGCAGTCCCCACGCGAGGAATTACGAGCAGTACTTC.

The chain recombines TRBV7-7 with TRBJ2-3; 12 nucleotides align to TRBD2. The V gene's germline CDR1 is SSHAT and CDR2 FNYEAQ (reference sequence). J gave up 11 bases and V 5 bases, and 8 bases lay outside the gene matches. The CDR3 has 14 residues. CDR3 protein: CASSSGTSGPVQYF. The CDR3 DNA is TGTGCCAGCAGCAGCGGGACTAGCGGGCCGGTGCAGTATTTT.

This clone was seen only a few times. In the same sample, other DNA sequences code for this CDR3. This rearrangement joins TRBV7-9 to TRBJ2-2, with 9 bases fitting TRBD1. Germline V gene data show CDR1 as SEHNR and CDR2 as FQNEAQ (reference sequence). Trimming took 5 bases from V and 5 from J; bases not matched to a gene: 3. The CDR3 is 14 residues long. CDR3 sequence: CASSRDRVTGELFF. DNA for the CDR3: TGTGCCAGCAGCCGGGACAGGGTTACCGGGGAGCTGTTTTTT.

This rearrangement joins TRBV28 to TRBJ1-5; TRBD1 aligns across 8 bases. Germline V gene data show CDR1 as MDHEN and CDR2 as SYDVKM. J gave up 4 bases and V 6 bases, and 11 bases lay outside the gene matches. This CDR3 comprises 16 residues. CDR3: CASRYSTGVGNQPQHF. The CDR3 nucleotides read TGTGCCAGCAGGTATTCGACAGGGGTGGGTAATCAGCCCCAGCATTTT.

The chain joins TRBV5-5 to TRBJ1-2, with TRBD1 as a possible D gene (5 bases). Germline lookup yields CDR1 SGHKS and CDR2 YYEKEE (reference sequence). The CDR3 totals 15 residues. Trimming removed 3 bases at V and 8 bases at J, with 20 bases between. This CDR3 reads CASSYTAGLIEGYTF. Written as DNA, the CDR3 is TGTGCCAGCAGCTACACGGCAGGGTTAATCGAGGGCTACACCTTC.

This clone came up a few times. This CDR3 reads CASNPGTVSGNTIYF. The CDR3 coding sequence is TGTGCCAGCAACCCCGGGACAGTCTCTGGAAACACCATATATTTT. The chain recombines TRBV2 with TRBJ1-3; 7 positions match TRBD1. V lost 7 bases and J lost 0; bases outside the gene matches: 6. Germline V CDR1 and CDR2: SNHLY, FYNNEI. The CDR3 loop spans 15 amino acids.

CDR3 bases: TGTGCCAGCAGTTTAGTCGGGCTGGGAGAGGATACGCAGTATTTT. Residues: CASSLVGLGEDTQYF. The chain is built from TRBV27 and TRBJ2-3; TRBD2 is a possible D gene (5 bases). Germline loops: CDR1 MNHEY, CDR2 SMNVEV (reference sequence). V was cut by 2 bases and J by 6 bases, with 15 bases left in between. This CDR3 spans 15 amino acids.

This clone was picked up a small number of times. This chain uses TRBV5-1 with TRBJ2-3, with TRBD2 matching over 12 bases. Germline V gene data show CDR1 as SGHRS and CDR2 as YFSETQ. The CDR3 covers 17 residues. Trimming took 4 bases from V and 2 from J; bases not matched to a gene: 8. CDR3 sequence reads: CASSTGLAGTITDTQYF. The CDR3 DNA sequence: TGCGCCAGCAGCACCGGACTAGCGGGGACTATCACAGATACGCAGTATTTT.

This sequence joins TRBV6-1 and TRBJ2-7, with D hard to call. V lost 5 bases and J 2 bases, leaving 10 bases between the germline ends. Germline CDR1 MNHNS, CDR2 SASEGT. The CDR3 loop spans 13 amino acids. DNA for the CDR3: TGTGCCAGCAGTTTGGGCAGGACCTACGAGCAGTACTTC. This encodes CASSLGRTYEQYF.

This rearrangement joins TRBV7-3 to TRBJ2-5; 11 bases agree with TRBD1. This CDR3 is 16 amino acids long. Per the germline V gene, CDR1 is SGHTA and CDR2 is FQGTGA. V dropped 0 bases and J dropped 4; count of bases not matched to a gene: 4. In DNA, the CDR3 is TGTGCCAGCAGCTTAACCCCTGGGACAGGGGGAGAGACCCAGTACTTC. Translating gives CASSLTPGTGGETQYF.

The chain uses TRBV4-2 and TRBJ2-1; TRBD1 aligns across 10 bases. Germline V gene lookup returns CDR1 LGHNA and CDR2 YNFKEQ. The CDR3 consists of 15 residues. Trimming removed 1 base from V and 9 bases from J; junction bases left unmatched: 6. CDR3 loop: CASSQGRDRGGEQFF. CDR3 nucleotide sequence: TGTGCCAGCAGCCAAGGCCGGGACAGGGGTGGTGAGCAGTTCTTC.